One sample yielded the 32 T cell receptor beta chains listed below, sequenced in a study of response to subunit inactivated influenza vaccine. Each CDR3 protein is one row after TCRdb ran MiXCR on the RT-PCR reads. This table holds some 480,000 distinct CDR3 sequences, about 10% found once. Sequenced material: PBMCs from blood, taken around seven weeks after vaccination. Every receptor here comes from a man aged 50-60 years who received an inactivated influenza vaccine.

This chain joins TRBV7-2 and TRBJ2-3, with D unresolved. The V end was cut by 1 base, the J end by 4 bases, with 12 bases between. Looked up from germline, CDR1 is SGHTA and CDR2 is FQGNSA. CDR3 length: 15 residues. The CDR3: CASSLEGSRSDTQYF. The CDR3 nucleotides are TGTGCCAGCAGCTTAGAGGGCTCCAGATCAGATACGCAGTATTTT.

The rearrangement uses TRBV7-9 and TRBJ2-1, with 11 bases that match TRBD2. Germline V gene sequence: CDR1 SEHNR, CDR2 FQNEAQ (reference sequence). The CDR3 extends over 17 amino acids. The trim removed 3 bases at V and 7 bases at J, leaving 11 bases unmatched. CDR3 nucleotide sequence: TGTGCCAGCAGCTTTTCCTCCGGGACTAGCGGCCGAAATGAGCAGTTCTTC. As protein: CASSFSSGTSGRNEQFF.

There are a few counts of this clonotype. This chain uses TRBV5-6 with TRBJ2-1, with TRBD1 matching 11 bases. CDR3 length: 16 residues. Germline values: CDR1 SGHDT, CDR2 YYEEEE. V trimming: 3 bases; J trimming: 4 bases; junction bases outside the gene matches: 6. The CDR3 protein is CASSSPWDRGYNEQFF. The DNA of the CDR3 is TGTGCCAGCAGCTCGCCGTGGGACAGGGGGTACAATGAGCAGTTCTTC.

This clonotype showed up just a few times. V and J are TRBV20-1 and TRBJ2-6; D gene uncertain. CDR3 length: 13 residues. Germline V gives CDR1 DFQATT, CDR2 SNEGSKA (reference sequence). The V gene lost 3 bases and the J gene lost 5 bases, with 8 bases spanning the gap. In DNA form, the CDR3 reads TGCAGTGCTAGGGATCCTCGGGCCAACGTCCTGACTTTC. As protein: CSARDPRANVLTF.

This clonotype was seen many times. The genes are TRBV5-1 and TRBJ2-1; unclear D gene. Trimming stripped 5 bases from V and 7 bases from J, with 7 bases between. The germline gives CDR1 SGHRS, CDR2 YFSETQ. The CDR3 totals 11 residues. CDR3 sequence (DNA): TGCGCCAGCAGGACGAGTAATGAGCAGTTCTTC. As protein: CASRTSNEQFF. Looking up the rest from reference TRBV5-1 and TRBJ2-1 gives the full variable domain: KAGVTQTPRYLIKTRGQQVTLSCSPISGHRSVSWYQQTPGQGLQFLFEYFSETQRNKGNFPGRFSGRQFSNSRSEMNVSTLELGDSALYLCASRTSNEQFFGPGTRLTVL.

V and J are TRBV20-1 and TRBJ2-5, with 8 bases identical to TRBD2. V trimming: 4 bases; J trimming: 7 bases; junction bases outside the gene matches: 11. The length of the CDR3 is 14 residues. Germline V lookup: CDR1 DFQATT, CDR2 SNEGSKA (reference sequence). The CDR3 nucleotides read TGCAGTGCTATACCCGGGACTAGGGGGGCGACCCAGTACTTC. Encoded protein: CSAIPGTRGATQYF.

This clonotype was detected many times. The V and J genes are TRBV20-1 and TRBJ2-1; D possibly matches TRBD1 or TRBD2 (5 bases each). CDR1 DFQATT and CDR2 SNEGSKA come from the germline V gene (reference sequence). The CDR3 spans 18 residues. V was clipped by 3 bases and J by 2 bases, with 23 bases between them. The CDR3: CSASHPGQLAAPYNEQFF. The CDR3 nucleotides read TGCAGTGCTAGTCACCCGGGGCAGCTAGCCGCCCCCTACAATGAGCAGTTCTTC.

This chain joins TRBV24-1 and TRBJ2-1, with TRBD1 identical over 10 bases. The CDR3 runs 15 residues. V gave up 4 bases and J gave up 8 bases; unmatched junction bases: 7. Per germline, CDR1 KGHDR and CDR2 SFDVKD. This CDR3 reads CATSEPGQGFDEQFF. The CDR3 DNA follows: TGTGCCACCAGTGAGCCGGGACAGGGGTTCGATGAGCAGTTCTTC.

This clonotype was observed a few times. This chain joins TRBV11-2 and TRBJ2-1, with 9 bases matching TRBD2. Germline trimming cut 5 bases from V and 8 bases from J; bases unmatched to any gene: 10. The CDR3 totals 15 residues. Germline-derived CDR1 and CDR2 are SGHAT and FQNNGV. CDR3 residues: CASSARASGVYEQFF. The CDR3, as DNA: TGTGCCAGCAGCGCCCGGGCTAGCGGGGTCTATGAGCAGTTCTTC.

This clonotype was counted between two and nine times. The V call is TRBV5-5, the J call TRBJ2-2, with a tentative D call TRBD1 (5 bases). The CDR3 has 14 residues. From germline, CDR1 is SGHKS and CDR2 YYEKEE (reference sequence). V dropped 4 bases and J dropped 4 bases, with 11 bases sitting between them. The CDR3 sequence: CASSPGLGTGELFF. CDR3 coding DNA: TGTGCCAGCAGCCCAGGGTTGGGCACCGGGGAGCTGTTTTTT. The variable domain in full, completed from reference TRBV5-5 and TRBJ2-2, reads DAGVTQSPTHLIKTRGQQVTLRCSPISGHKSVSWYQQVLGQGPQFIFQYYEKEERGRGNFPDRFSARQFPNYSSELNVNALLLGDSALYLCASSPGLGTGELFFGEGSRLTVL.

The chain carries TRBV20-1 and TRBJ2-3, with 7 bases fitting TRBD2. V shed 5 bases and J 4 bases; nucleotides not matched to a gene: 3. CDR1 and CDR2 (germline): DFQATT, SNEGSKA (reference sequence). CDR3 length equals 12 residues. The CDR3 nucleotides read TGCAGTGCTGACCGGGGGGCAGATACGCAGTATTTT. Its translation is CSADRGADTQYF.

CDR3 in amino acids: CASSLEGTSGFYEQYF. CDR3 DNA: TGTGCCAGCAGCTTGGAGGGGACTAGCGGATTTTACGAGCAGTACTTC. The chain links TRBV5-8 to TRBJ2-7; 11 bases agree with TRBD2. The germline V gene has CDR1 SGHTS and CDR2 YDEGEE. The CDR3 is made up of 16 amino acids. V lost 0 bases to trimming and J lost 4 bases; unmatched junction nucleotides: 6.

DNA for the CDR3: TGCAGTGCTAGTAGCCGGTCGGGAGTAGAGACCCAGTACTTC. Translating it yields CSASSRSGVETQYF. The genes are TRBV20-1 and TRBJ2-5, with TRBD2 as a possible D gene (6 bases). Trimming removed 3 bases from V and 4 bases from J, with 15 bases in between. The CDR3 contains 14 residues. Germline lookup yields CDR1 DFQATT and CDR2 SNEGSKA (reference sequence).

In this sample, this clonotype turned up a few times. The CDR3 sequence: CASSLSATTSREQFF. CDR3 coding DNA: TGTGCCAGCAGCTTAAGCGCGACTACCTCGCGGGAGCAGTTCTTC. The chain links TRBV7-2 to TRBJ2-1; the D gene is possibly TRBD2 (5 bases). The V end was cut by 2 bases, the J end by 10 bases, with 18 bases between. Germline V gives CDR1 SGHTA, CDR2 FQGNSA. The CDR3 totals 15 residues.

This clonotype came up many times. The gene calls are TRBV12-3 or TRBV12-4 and TRBJ1-6; unclear D gene. The V end lost 5 bases, the J end lost 6 bases, and 8 bases lay between the germline ends. CDR3 length: 13 amino acids. The CDR3 here is CASSPLINSPLHF. CDR3 nucleotide sequence: TGTGCCAGCAGTCCCCTGATTAATTCACCCCTCCACTTT.

This clonotype was found many times. The genes are TRBV29-1 and TRBJ2-1, with TRBD2 identical over 9 bases. The length of the CDR3 is 15 residues. Trimming cost V 8 bases and J 6 bases; bases outside gene matches: 14. The germline V gene has CDR1 SQVTM and CDR2 ANQGSEA. CDR3 residues: CSSAVRGGQGNEQFF. CDR3 sequence (DNA): TGCAGCTCTGCAGTGCGGGGGGGCCAGGGCAATGAGCAGTTCTTC.

This clonotype has only a few counts. The rearrangement links TRBV6-1 to TRBJ2-5; TRBD2 aligns across 7 bases. The CDR3 is 14 residues long. Germline lookup yields CDR1 MNHNS and CDR2 SASEGT. Germline trimming cut 6 bases from V and 7 bases from J; bases unmatched to any gene: 11. CDR3 sequence reads: CASRPLAETSTQYF. CDR3 sequence (DNA): TGTGCCAGCAGACCTCTAGCGGAAACTTCGACCCAGTACTTC.

The rearrangement joins TRBV4-3 to TRBJ2-1; no reliable D call. Germline loops: CDR1 LGHNA, CDR2 YSLEER. This CDR3 spans 17 amino acids. Trimming shortened V by 2 bases and J by 4 bases, and 18 bases separated the two germline ends. As DNA, the CDR3 is TGCGCCAGCAGCCAAACCCCTTTGCGGCAGGTGTACAATGAGCAGTTCTTC. Translating gives CASSQTPLRQVYNEQFF.

On this clonotype: A much larger clone sits a single nucleotide away, making a read error possible. This chain joins TRBV28 and TRBJ2-7; D ambiguous. CDR3 length equals 15 residues. Germline V gene lookup returns CDR1 MDHEN and CDR2 SYDVKM. This CDR3 reads CASRPWTESSYGQYF. CDR3 coding DNA: TGTGCCAGCAGGCCGTGGACGGAGAGCTCCTACGGGCAGTACTTC. The complete variable domain, with remaining parts taken from reference TRBV28 and TRBJ2-7, reads DVKVTQSSRYLVKRTGEKVFLECVQDMDHENMFWYRQDPGLGLRLIYFSYDVKMKEKGDIPEGYSVSREKKERFSLILESASTNQTSMYLCASRPWTESSYGQYFGPGTRLTVT.

The table lists this clonotype with a few counts. The V call is TRBV20-1, the J call TRBJ1-4, with 7 positions matching TRBD1. The CDR3 runs to 13 residues. J gave up 7 bases and V 3 bases, and 5 bases lay outside the gene matches. Germline CDR1 and CDR2: DFQATT and SNEGSKA (reference sequence). CDR3 amino acids: CSASATGSEKLFF. In DNA form, the CDR3 reads TGCAGTGCTAGTGCGACAGGGAGTGAAAAACTGTTTTTT.

The CDR3 bases are TGCAGTGCTAGGAGGGAAGAGCAGTTCTTC. It translates to CSARREEQFF. The chain has TRBV20-1 and TRBJ2-1; possible D gene TRBD2, 5 bases. The CDR3 has 10 amino acids. Per the germline V gene, CDR1 is DFQATT and CDR2 is SNEGSKA (reference sequence). Trimming stripped 3 bases from V and 10 bases from J, with 7 bases between.

The table lists this clonotype with a few counts. The CDR3, as DNA: TGTGCCAGCAGTTTATCGCTGGGTAGGGGCACAGATACGCAGTATTTT. The encoded protein is CASSLSLGRGTDTQYF. The chain uses TRBV28 and TRBJ2-3; D gene unclear. V gave up 1 base and J gave up 1 base, with 12 bases separating them. This CDR3 spans 16 amino acids. The V gene's germline CDR1 is MDHEN and CDR2 SYDVKM.

This clonotype came up a few times. In DNA form, the CDR3 reads TGCAGCGCCTTCCTAGCGGGAGTATCAGATACGCAGTATTTT. It yields the protein CSAFLAGVSDTQYF. This chain joins TRBV20-1 and TRBJ2-3; 10 nucleotides match TRBD2. Germline V gene lookup returns CDR1 DFQATT and CDR2 SNEGSKA (reference sequence). The CDR3 is 14 residues long.

This clonotype was found a few times. The rearrangement joins TRBV4-3 to TRBJ2-3, with 11 bases matching TRBD2. Unmatched junction bases numbered 4, after V lost 3 bases and J lost 5 bases. The CDR3 consists of 15 residues. Germline V lookup: CDR1 LGHNA, CDR2 YSLEER. CDR3 residues: CASSHSGRAVDTQYF. DNA of the CDR3: TGCGCCAGCAGCCATAGCGGGAGGGCCGTAGATACGCAGTATTTT.

Ten or more counts support this clonotype. This chain uses TRBV12-3 or TRBV12-4 with TRBJ2-7; D uncertain. Trimming removed 5 bases at V and 3 bases at J, with 11 bases between. The CDR3 runs to 13 residues. In DNA form, the CDR3 reads TGTGCCAGCAGTGCAGGCCAGGTCTACGAGCAGTACTTC. Its translation is CASSAGQVYEQYF.

This clonotype has only a few counts. The J gene is TRBJ2-1, the V gene TRBV7-8; 8 bases line up with TRBD1. The CDR3 totals 16 residues. After removal of 5 bases from V and 4 bases from J, the junction contained 10 bases not matched to a gene. Germline lookup yields CDR1 SGHVS and CDR2 FQNEAQ. CDR3 in amino acids: CASSKRRTGTYNEQFF. CDR3 coding DNA: TGTGCCAGCAGCAAACGACGGACAGGGACATACAATGAGCAGTTCTTC.

This clonotype occurred a few times. The chain recombines TRBV10-3 with TRBJ2-1; 7 bases align to TRBD2. The V segment lost 2 bases and the J segment 10 bases; nucleotides outside the gene matches: 14. The CDR3 totals 16 residues. Germline assignment: CDR1 ENHRY and CDR2 SYGVKD. The CDR3 loop is CAISEPTSVPGREQFF. DNA of the CDR3: TGTGCCATCAGTGAGCCTACTAGCGTCCCGGGGCGGGAGCAGTTCTTC.

This clonotype showed up many times. V gene TRBV29-1 combines with J gene TRBJ2-3, with D unresolved. The V end was cut by 8 bases, the J end by 4 bases, with 10 bases between. Germline CDR1 and CDR2: SQVTM and ANQGSEA. This CDR3 contains 11 residues. The CDR3 loop reads CSIYRADTQYF. The DNA for the CDR3 is TGCAGCATCTACAGAGCAGATACGCAGTATTTT.

Ten or more counts support this clonotype. The chain links TRBV3-1 to TRBJ2-7; 9 bases align to TRBD1. Trimming cost V 2 bases and J 6 bases; bases outside gene matches: 5. This CDR3 is built from 14 residues. Germline V gene data show CDR1 as LGHDT and CDR2 as YNNKEL (reference sequence). The CDR3: CASSQSGQGTEQYF. The CDR3 coding sequence is TGTGCCAGCAGCCAATCCGGACAGGGGACCGAGCAGTACTTC.

This clonotype was seen a few times. The chain joins TRBV5-1 to TRBJ2-2; 8 nucleotides agree with TRBD1. The CDR3 is 14 residues long. Per the germline V gene, CDR1 is SGHRS and CDR2 is YFSETQ. With 4 bases clipped from V and 6 bases from J, the junction kept 5 bases outside the gene matches. CDR3 in DNA: TGCGCCAGCAGCCACGGGACAGGCCCCGGGGAGCTGTTTTTT. This codes for CASSHGTGPGELFF.

The chain employs TRBV20-1 and TRBJ2-1, with 8 bases lining up with TRBD1. The J segment lost 3 bases and the V segment lost 7 bases, leaving 2 bases of the junction unmatched. Germline CDR1 and CDR2: DFQATT and SNEGSKA (reference sequence). The CDR3 runs 12 residues. CDR3 nucleotides: TGCAGTGTTGGACAGGGCTACAATGAGCAGTTCTTC. This codes for CSVGQGYNEQFF.

This clonotype was observed at least ten times. The chain couples TRBV10-3 to TRBJ2-2, with TRBD2 matching over 7 bases. Germline assignment: CDR1 ENHRY and CDR2 SYGVKD. The CDR3 loop spans 14 amino acids. V was pared by 10 bases and J by 1 base, with 6 bases of the junction left unmatched. CDR3 loop: CATSGPMNTGELFF. The CDR3 bases are TGTGCCACTAGCGGCCCGATGAACACCGGGGAGCTGTTTTTT.